A selection of T cell receptor beta chains follows, all from one sample in a study of identical twins. Using its own MiXCR run on the 5' RACE reads, TCRdb lists one record per CDR3 protein. There are roughly 230,000 distinct CDR3 sequences in the sample; around 8.3% occur only once, and 3% to 3.5% lies in the top ten. The sample also formed part of further work on yellow fever vaccine responses in identical twins.

The sequenced sample consisted of CD8+ T cells sorted from blood. These receptors were collected from a woman aged 18-29 years in good health. The CDR3 runs from the conserved cysteine through the conserved F or W. Fields, in order: clone size, D gene, V gene, CDR3 protein. The D gene is left open where the match is weak. Clone size is shown for a subset of rows, as once, few, many or a class of expanded clone.

NA | NA | TRBV4-3 | CASSPGARPPYEQYF
few | NA | TRBV27 | CASRMISTGELFF
many | TRBD1 | TRBV12-3/TRBV12-4 | CASTDGQGLDYEQYF
many | TRBD1 | TRBV29-1 | CSVELADRAKSSYNEQFF
few | NA | TRBV29-1 | CSVLGRDTGELFF
many | TRBD1 | TRBV27 | CASSFRQGGTDTQYF
NA | NA | TRBV28 | CASTPDRSYEQYF
NA | TRBD1 | TRBV29-1 | CSGQGDEAFF
NA | NA | TRBV11-2 | CASSSPDGTDTQYF
NA | TRBD2 | TRBV10-1 | CASSDGGREGVNEQFF
few | TRBD1 | TRBV9 | CASSTRQGRNTIYF
NA | NA | TRBV29-1 | CSADQQFF
NA | TRBD1 | TRBV4-3 | CASSSSRGQTGELFF
NA | NA | TRBV11-3 | CASSSPDRSNEQFF
NA | NA | TRBV4-2 | CASSQDAGTQYF
NA | NA | TRBV9 | CASSPYISGHTEAFF
many | NA | TRBV5-5 | CASSLTGGDYEQYF
NA | TRBD2 | TRBV28 | CASSGPLPAGGGTDTQYF
many | NA | TRBV5-4 | CASSFQRVDEF
many | TRBD2 | TRBV29-1 | CSVAGTSGRLYEQYF
few | NA | TRBV6-5 | CASSYAGPNISSYNEQFF
few | NA | TRBV4-3 | CASSQDRLGNEQFF
few | TRBD2 | TRBV20-1 | CSARVGGETQYF
few | NA | TRBV15 | CATSTTQGSYEQYF
NA | NA | TRBV7-9 | CASSSAWEGAYNEQFF
few | NA | TRBV9 | CASSVGGSPNEKLFF
many | NA | TRBV12-3/TRBV12-4 | CASSWDKKETQYF
many | NA | TRBV4-1 | CASSQRGGEAFF
few | TRBD2 | TRBV7-9 | CATRPGGADTQYF
NA | TRBD2 | TRBV3-1 | CACSRLAGGTDTQYF
few | NA | TRBV28 | CASISGENYEQYF
few | NA | TRBV29-1 | CSVEGGTQYGYNEQFF
NA | TRBD1 | TRBV11-2 | CASSAGQGFLIWSTDTQYF
few | NA | TRBV2 | CASSEADGSSYNEQFF
NA | NA | TRBV6-5 | CASSYVNSPLHF
many | NA | TRBV5-6 | CASSLEEMAAVYGYTF
few | TRBD1 | TRBV6-4 | CASSATGETDTQYF
many | TRBD2 | TRBV29-1 | CSVEGRSSGSYEQYF
many | TRBD1 | TRBV10-2 | CASSEPRDRGNIQYF
NA | TRBD1 | TRBV7-2 | CASSWDRGLYEQFF
NA | NA | TRBV4-3 | CASSQDLGGEGYEQYF
few | NA | TRBV6-5 | CASSYSRSGASNEQFF
many | NA | TRBV7-6 | CASSLVEGQIYNEQFF
few | NA | TRBV28 | CASTESGSLLQETQYF
few | TRBD2 | TRBV7-8 | CASSLLAGTSSYEQYF
many | NA | TRBV29-1 | CSVEDGSATGEQYF
few | NA | TRBV7-8 | CASSLGRGRTYEQYF
NA | NA | TRBV7-9 | CASSSGGASQPQHF
few | NA | TRBV29-1 | CSVDGQVETQYF
few | NA | TRBV20-1 | CSAALGGAGGELFF